This TCR beta chain derives from a study of human T cells and chemical hapten exposure (dated by TCRdb to the early 2020s). Study-level background: For sensitization, 2% DPC in acetone was applied to a 2 cm by 2 cm area of upper inner arm skin. The mostly female patient cohort included alopecia areata with under or over 50% scalp involvement, alopecia totalis and alopecia universalis. Patch testing was performed on the upper back with Finn chambers containing 0.01% DPC, and the patch tests were scored after 6 days according to International Contact Dermatitis Research Group standards. Blood was sampled from patients pre-sensitization (week 0) and at 2, 6 and about 24 weeks after DPC sensitization. Peripheral blood TCR repertoire changes were tracked in vivo in alopecia patients during primary and secondary sensitization to the hapten diphenylcyclopropenone (DPC). For every blood RNA sample, sequencing covered both the TCR alpha and TCR beta chains. Libraries were pooled for sequencing, and variation in per-sample TCR yields was attributed mainly to small differences in library volumes within the pool. Roughly 30 alopecia patients gave blood for TCR sequencing at one to four time points (pre-sensitization, 2, 6 and 24 weeks). Weekly therapeutic DPC doses were additionally applied to the scalp of patients throughout the approximately 25-week study period.

The library relied on RACE. The listed sequencing device is NextSeq 500. Library preparation attached unique molecular identifiers to individual cDNA molecules for quantitative, reproducible TCR counting. As for the original processing: Samples had a median of roughly 98,000 TCRs, with a range from about 23,224 to 690,600. The Decombinator software suite was used to annotate the V, J and CDR3 of the TCR reads. To make PS versus PT1 abundance plots, every sample was subsampled to the same number of TCRs (28,000). TCRs were defined as expanded if absent before sensitization and observed at least eight times at the 2-week time point. TCRdb took the public reads, trimmed them with fastp at Q25, ran MiXCR for clone calling and kept in-frame beta chains. Every entry covers one CDR3 protein and lists the most common genes and DNA from its rows. Here the V and J calls rest on TCRdb's processing, not on the authors' analysis. The sample table records roughly 43,000 distinct CDR3 sequences; 9.5% to 10% of these occur just once. The ten largest account for more than 13% of the sample.

From its cysteine to its phenylalanine, the CDR3 spans 12 amino acids. Of the read, only the CDR3 DNA is kept; its 36 bases are in frame from base 1. CDR1 GTSNPN and CDR2 SVGIG are derived from the germline V gene (reference sequence). V was cut back by 4 bases and J by 9 bases, leaving a gap of 13 bases between them. What the research found in general, with its limitations: No change with DPC sensitization was found in the number of TCRs above 1 in 1000 frequency, and no evidence of global repertoire structure alterations was found. Expanded TCRs formed significantly more large CDR3 similarity clusters than pre-sensitization or healthy control sets, consistent with antigen-driven responses. Patch test score was positively correlated with the number of PT1 expanded TCRs, with significance at thresholds 8, 16 and 32 but not at 4. Because all patients had alopecia, a presumed autoimmune disease, the immune response of the patients might differ from that of healthy individuals. Repeated subsampling changed both the strength of the expansion versus patch-test correlation and the threshold at which that correlation became significant.

This clonotype was counted between two and nine times. The target of this receptor is not known. Base qualities are not provided; no much larger clone lies one nucleotide away. This sample's time point label indicates: patch test 2, 6 weeks after DPC sensitization. The meaning of the sample's treatment or condition label: therapeutic diphenylcyclopropenone sensitization with weekly scalp DPC. Total RNA was extracted from unfractionated whole blood collected in Tempus Blood RNA tubes. At each patch-test visit, blood was drawn before the patch test was applied. To be eligible, patients had to be aged 18 to 70, diagnosed with alopecia and judged suitable for DPC therapy, while pregnant patients were excluded.

The sequencing used whole blood, collected in connection with sensitization to the hapten diphenylcyclopropenone (DPC). The receptor was derived from a woman aged 25 to 39 with alopecia areata. Some clones in this sample may be carry-over from other donors' samples. In this chain, TRBV30 is recombined with TRBJ2-1, and possibly TRBD2, on 7 matching bases. The base sequence is TGTGCCTGGAACGGGGGGCTAGGTGAGCAGTTCTTC. This is translated as CAWNGGLGEQFF.